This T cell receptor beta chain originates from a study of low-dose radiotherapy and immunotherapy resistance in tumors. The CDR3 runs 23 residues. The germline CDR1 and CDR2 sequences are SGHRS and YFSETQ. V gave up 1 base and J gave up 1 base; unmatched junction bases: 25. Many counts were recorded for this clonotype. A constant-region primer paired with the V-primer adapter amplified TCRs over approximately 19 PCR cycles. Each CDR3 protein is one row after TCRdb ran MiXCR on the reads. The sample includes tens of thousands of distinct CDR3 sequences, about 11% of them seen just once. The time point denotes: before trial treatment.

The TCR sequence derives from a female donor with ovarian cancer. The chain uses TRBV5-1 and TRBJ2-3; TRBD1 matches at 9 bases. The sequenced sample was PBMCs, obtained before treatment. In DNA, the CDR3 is TGCGCCAGCAGCTTGTATTATGGTGAAAGCTCCCTAACGGGACAGGGAGGCACAGATACGCAGTATTTT. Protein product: CASSLYYGESSLTGQGGTDTQYF.